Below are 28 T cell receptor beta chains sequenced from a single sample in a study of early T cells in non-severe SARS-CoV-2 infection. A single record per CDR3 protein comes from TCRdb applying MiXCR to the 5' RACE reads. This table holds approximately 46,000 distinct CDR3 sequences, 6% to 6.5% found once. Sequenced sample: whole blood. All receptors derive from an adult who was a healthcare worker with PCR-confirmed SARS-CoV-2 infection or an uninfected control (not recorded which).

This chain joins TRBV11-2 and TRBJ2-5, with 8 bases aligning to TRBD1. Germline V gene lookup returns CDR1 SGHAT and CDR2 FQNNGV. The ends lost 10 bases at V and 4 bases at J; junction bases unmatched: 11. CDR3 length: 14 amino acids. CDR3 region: CATSPTGGRETQYF. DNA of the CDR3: TGTGCCACCTCCCCAACAGGGGGAAGAGAGACCCAGTACTTC.

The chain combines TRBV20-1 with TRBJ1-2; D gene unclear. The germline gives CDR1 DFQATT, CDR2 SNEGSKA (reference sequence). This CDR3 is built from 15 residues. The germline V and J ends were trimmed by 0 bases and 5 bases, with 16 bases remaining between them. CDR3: CSARDLYGRDYGYTF. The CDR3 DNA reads TGCAGTGCTAGAGATCTTTATGGCCGTGATTATGGCTACACCTTC.

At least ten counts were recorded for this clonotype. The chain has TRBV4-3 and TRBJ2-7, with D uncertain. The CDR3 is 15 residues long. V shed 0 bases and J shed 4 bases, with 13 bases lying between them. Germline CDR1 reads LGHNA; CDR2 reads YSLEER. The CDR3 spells CASSQDTAVGYEQYF. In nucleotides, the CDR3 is TGCGCCAGCAGCCAAGACACGGCAGTCGGGTACGAGCAGTACTTC.

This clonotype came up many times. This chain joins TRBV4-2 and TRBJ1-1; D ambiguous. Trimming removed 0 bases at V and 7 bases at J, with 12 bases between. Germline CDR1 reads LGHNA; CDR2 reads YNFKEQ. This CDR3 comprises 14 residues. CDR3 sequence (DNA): TGTGCCAGCAGCCAAGATGTATCGGGGTTTGAAGCTTTCTTT. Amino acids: CASSQDVSGFEAFF.

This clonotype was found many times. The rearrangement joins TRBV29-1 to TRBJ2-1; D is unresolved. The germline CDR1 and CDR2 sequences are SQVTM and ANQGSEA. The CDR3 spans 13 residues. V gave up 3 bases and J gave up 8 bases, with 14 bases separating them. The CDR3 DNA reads TGCAGCGTTGAGTCGTTTGTTATCGATGAGCAGTTCTTC. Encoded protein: CSVESFVIDEQFF.

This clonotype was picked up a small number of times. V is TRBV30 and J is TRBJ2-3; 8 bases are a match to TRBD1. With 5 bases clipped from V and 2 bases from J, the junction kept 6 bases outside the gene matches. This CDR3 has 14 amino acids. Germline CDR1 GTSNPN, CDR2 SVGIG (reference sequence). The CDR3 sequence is CAWDRGRNTDTQYF. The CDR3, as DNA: TGTGCCTGGGACAGGGGCCGCAACACAGATACGCAGTATTTT.

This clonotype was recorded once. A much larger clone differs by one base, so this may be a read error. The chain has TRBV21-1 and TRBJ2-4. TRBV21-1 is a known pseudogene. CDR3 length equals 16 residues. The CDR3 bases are TGTGCCAGCAGCAAGATTTACGACAAAACCAAAAACATTCAGTACTTC. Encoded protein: CASSKIYDKTKNIQYF.

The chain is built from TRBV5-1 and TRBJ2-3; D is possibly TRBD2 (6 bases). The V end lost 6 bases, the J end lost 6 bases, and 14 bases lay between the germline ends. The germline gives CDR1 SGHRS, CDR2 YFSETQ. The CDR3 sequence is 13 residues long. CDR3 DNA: TGCGCCAGCATGGGCGGGGCGAGGGATACGCAGTATTTT. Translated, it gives CASMGGARDTQYF. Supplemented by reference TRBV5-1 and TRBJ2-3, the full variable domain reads KAGVTQTPRYLIKTRGQQVTLSCSPISGHRSVSWYQQTPGQGLQFLFEYFSETQRNKGNFPGRFSGRQFSNSRSEMNVSTLELGDSALYLCASMGGARDTQYFGPGTRLTVL.

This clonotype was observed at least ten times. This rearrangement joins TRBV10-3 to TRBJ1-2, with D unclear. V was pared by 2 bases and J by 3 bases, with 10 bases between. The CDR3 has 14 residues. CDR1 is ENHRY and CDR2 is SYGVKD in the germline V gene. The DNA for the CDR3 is TGTGCCATCAGTGAGCCGGGGAGGGACTATGGCTACACCTTC. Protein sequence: CAISEPGRDYGYTF.

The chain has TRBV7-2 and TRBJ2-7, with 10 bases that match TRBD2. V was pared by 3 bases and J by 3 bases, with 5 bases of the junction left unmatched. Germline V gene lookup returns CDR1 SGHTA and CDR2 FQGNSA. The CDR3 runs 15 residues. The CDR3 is CASSFRSSGGYEQYF. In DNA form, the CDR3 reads TGTGCCAGCAGCTTTAGATCTAGCGGGGGCTACGAGCAGTACTTC.

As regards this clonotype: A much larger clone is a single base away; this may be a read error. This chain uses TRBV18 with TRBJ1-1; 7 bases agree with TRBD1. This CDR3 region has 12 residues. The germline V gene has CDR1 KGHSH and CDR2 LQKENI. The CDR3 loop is CAGSPGTVEAFF. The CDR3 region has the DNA TGTGCCGGCTCACCGGGGACAGTTGAAGCTTTCTTT. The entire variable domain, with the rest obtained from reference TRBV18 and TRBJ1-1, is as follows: NAGVMQNPRHLVRRRGQEARLRCSPMKGHSHVYWYRQLPEEGLKFMVYLQKENIIDESGMPKERFSAEFPKEGPSILRIQQVVRGDSAAYFCAGSPGTVEAFFGQGTRLTVV.

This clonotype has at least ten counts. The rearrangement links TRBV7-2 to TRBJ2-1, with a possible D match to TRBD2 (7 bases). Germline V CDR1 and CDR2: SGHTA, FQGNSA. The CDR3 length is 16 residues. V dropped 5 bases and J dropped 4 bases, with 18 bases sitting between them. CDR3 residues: CASSLWGGALYNEQFF. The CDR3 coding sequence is TGTGCCAGCAGCCTATGGGGGGGCGCCCTATACAATGAGCAGTTCTTC.

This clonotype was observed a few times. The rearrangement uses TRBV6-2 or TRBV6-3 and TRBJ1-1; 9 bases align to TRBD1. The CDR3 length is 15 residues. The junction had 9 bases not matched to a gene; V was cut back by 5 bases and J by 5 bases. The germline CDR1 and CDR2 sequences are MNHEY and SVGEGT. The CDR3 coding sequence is TGTGCCAGCAGTAAACCGGGACAGGGCGTTACTGAAGCTTTCTTT. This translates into CASSKPGQGVTEAFF.

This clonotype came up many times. CDR3 residues: CASSQEGTSAGGELFF. The CDR3 DNA is TGCGCCAGCAGCCAAGAGGGGACTAGCGCGGGCGGGGAGCTGTTTTTT. The rearrangement links TRBV4-3 to TRBJ2-2; 10 nucleotides line up with TRBD2. J lost 7 bases, V lost 0 bases, and 5 bases had no gene match. The CDR3 spans 16 residues. The germline CDR1 and CDR2 sequences are LGHNA and YSLEER.

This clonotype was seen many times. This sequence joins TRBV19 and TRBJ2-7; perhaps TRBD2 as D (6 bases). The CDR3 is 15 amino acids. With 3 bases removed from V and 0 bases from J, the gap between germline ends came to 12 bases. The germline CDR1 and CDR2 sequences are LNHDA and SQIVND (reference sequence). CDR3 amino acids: CASSMVGGTSYEQYF. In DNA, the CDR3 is TGTGCCAGTAGTATGGTTGGAGGGACCTCCTACGAGCAGTACTTC.

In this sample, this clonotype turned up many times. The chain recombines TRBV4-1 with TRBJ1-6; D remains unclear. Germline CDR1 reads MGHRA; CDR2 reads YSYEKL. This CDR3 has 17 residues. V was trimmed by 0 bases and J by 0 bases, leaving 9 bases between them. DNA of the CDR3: TGCGCCAGCAGCCAAGAGCGCCAGAGCTCCTATAATTCACCCCTCCACTTT. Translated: CASSQERQSSYNSPLHF.

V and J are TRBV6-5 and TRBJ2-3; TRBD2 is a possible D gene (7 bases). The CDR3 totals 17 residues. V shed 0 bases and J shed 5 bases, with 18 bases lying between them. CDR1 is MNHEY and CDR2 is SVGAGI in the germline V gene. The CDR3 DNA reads TGTGCCAGCAGTTACTCGATATCCCGGGGGGCGGGAGATACGCAGTATTTT. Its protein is CASSYSISRGAGDTQYF.

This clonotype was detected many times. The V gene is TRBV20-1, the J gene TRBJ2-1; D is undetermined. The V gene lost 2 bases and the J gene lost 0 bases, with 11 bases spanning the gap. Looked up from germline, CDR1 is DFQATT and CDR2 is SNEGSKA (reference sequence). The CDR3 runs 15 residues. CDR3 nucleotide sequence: TGCAGTGCTAGACTGGCGCCGAGCTCCTACAATGAGCAGTTCTTC. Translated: CSARLAPSSYNEQFF.

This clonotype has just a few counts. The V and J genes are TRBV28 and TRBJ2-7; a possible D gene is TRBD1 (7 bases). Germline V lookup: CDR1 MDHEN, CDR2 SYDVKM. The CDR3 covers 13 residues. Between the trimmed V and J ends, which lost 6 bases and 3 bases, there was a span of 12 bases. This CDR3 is CASRWQGGYEQYF. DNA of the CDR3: TGTGCCAGCAGGTGGCAGGGGGGCTACGAGCAGTACTTC.

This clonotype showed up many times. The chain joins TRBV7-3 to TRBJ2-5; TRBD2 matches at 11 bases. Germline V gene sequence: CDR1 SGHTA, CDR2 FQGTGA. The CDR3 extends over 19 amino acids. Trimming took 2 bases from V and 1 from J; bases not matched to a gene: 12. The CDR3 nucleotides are TGTGCCAGCAGCTTACTCCCCAGGACGCTAGCGGGGGGCCAAGAGACCCAGTACTTC. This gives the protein CASSLLPRTLAGGQETQYF.

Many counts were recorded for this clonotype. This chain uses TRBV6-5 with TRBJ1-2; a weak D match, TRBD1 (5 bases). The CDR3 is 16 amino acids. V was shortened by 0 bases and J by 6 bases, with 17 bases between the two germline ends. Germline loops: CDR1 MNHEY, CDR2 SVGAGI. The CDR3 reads CASSYSGPTWDDGYTF. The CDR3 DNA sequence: TGTGCCAGCAGTTACTCGGGGCCGACGTGGGATGATGGCTACACCTTC.

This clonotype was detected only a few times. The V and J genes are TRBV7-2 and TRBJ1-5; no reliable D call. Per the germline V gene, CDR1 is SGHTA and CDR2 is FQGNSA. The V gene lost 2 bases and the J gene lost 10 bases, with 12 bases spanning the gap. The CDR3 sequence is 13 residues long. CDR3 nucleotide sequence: TGTGCCAGCAGCTTATCCCCCATCGAACCCCAGCATTTT. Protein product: CASSLSPIEPQHF.

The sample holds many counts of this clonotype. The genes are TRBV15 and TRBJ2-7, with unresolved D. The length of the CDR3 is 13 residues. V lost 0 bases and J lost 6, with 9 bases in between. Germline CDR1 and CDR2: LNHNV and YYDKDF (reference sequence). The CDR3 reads CATSRDTATEQYF. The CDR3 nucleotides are TGTGCCACCAGCAGAGATACAGCCACCGAGCAGTACTTC.

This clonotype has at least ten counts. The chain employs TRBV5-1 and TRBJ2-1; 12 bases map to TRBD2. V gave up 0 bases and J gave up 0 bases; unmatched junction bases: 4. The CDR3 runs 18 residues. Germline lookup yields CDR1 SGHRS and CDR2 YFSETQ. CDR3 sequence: CASSLAGLAGSSYNEQFF. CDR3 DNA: TGCGCCAGCAGCTTGGCCGGACTAGCGGGGAGCTCCTACAATGAGCAGTTCTTC.

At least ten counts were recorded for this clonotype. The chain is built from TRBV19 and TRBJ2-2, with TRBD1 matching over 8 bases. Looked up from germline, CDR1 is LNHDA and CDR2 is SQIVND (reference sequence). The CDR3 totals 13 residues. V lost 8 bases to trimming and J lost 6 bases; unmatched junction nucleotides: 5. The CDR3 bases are TGTGCCAGTCATGACAGGGGCGCCGGGGAGCTGTTTTTT. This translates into CASHDRGAGELFF.

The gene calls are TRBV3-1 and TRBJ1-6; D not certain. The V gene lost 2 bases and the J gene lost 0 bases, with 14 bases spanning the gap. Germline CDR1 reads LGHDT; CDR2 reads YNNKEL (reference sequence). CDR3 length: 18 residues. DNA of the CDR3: TGTGCCAGCAGCCAACGGGGTGTTTGGAACTCCTATAATTCACCCCTCCACTTT. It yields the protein CASSQRGVWNSYNSPLHF.

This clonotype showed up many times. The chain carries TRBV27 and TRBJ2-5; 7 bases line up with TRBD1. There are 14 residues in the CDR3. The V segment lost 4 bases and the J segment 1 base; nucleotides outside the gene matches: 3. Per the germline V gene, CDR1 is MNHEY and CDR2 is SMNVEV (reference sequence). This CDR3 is CASSSQGTQETQYF. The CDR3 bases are TGTGCCAGCAGTTCACAGGGGACCCAAGAGACCCAGTACTTC.

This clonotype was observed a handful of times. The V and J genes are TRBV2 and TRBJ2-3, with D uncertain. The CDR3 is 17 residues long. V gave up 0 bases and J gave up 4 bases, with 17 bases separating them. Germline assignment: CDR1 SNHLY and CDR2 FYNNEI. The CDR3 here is CASSEALTYVRADTQYF. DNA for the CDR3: TGTGCCAGCAGTGAAGCTCTTACTTACGTGCGTGCAGATACGCAGTATTTT.